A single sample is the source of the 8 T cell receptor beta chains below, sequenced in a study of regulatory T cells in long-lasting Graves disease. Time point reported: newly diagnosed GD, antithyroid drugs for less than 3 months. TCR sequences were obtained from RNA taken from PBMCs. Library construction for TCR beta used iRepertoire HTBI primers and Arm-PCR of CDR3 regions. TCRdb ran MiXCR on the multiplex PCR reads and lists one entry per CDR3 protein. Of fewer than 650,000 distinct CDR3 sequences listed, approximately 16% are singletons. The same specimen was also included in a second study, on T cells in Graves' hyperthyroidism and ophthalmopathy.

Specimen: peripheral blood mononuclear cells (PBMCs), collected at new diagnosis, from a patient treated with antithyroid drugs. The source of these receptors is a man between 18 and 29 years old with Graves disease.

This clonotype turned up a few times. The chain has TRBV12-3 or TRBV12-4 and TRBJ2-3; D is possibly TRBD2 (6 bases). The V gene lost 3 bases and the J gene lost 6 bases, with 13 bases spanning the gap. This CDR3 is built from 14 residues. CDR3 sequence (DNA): TGTGCCAGCAGTTTCCGGGACTCAAGGGATACGCAGTATTTT. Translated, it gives CASSFRDSRDTQYF.

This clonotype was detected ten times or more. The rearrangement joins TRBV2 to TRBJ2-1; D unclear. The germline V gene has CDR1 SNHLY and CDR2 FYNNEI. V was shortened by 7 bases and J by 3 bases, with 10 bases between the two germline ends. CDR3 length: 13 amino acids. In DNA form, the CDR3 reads TGTGCCAGCACCTACACGGGCTACAATGAGCAGTTCTTC. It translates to CASTYTGYNEQFF.

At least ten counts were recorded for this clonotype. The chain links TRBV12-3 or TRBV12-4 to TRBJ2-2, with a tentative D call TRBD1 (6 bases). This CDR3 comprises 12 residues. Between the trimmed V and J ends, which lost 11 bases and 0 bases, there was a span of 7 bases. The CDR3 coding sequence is TGTGCCGGGGGCGCGAACACCGGGGAGCTGTTTTTT. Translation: CAGGANTGELFF.

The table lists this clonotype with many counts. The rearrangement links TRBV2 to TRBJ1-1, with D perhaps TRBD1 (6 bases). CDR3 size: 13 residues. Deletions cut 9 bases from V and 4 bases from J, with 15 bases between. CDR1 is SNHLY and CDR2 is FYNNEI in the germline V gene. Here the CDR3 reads CARRRGAGTEAFF. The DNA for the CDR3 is TGTGCCAGGAGGAGGGGGGCCGGCACTGAAGCTTTCTTT.

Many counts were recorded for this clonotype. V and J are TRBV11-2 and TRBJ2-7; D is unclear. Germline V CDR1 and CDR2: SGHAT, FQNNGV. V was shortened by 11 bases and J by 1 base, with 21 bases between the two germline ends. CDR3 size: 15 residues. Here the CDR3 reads CASRPLPGKSYEQYF. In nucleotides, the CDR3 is TGTGCCTCCCGGCCCCTCCCCGGTAAATCCTACGAGCAGTACTTC.

CDR3 DNA sequence: TGTGCCAGCAGCTTAGCAGGACAGGTGTACGATTTGTTCTTC. Protein product: CASSLAGQVYDLFF. V usage is TRBV7-2 and J usage is TRBJ2-1, with 7 bases fitting TRBD1. Trimming removed 0 bases from V and 15 bases from J; junction bases left unmatched: 11. The CDR3 extends over 14 amino acids. The germline V gene has CDR1 SGHTA and CDR2 FQGNSA.

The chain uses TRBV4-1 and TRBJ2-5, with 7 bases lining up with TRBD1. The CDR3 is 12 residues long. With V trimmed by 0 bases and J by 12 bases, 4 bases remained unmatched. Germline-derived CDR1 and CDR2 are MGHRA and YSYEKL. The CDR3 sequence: CASSQDDREKYF. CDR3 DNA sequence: TGCGCCAGCAGCCAAGACGACAGGGAGAAGTACTTC.

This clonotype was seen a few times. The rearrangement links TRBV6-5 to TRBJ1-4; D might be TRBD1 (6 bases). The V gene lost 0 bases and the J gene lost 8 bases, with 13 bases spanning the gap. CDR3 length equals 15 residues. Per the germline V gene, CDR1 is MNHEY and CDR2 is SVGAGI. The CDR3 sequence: CASSYSKPQGEKLFF. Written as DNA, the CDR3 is TGTGCCAGCAGTTACTCGAAACCGCAGGGGGAAAAACTGTTTTTT.